Here is one T cell receptor beta chain with its context. Its antigen is not yet known. No clone much larger than this one lies a single base away; base qualities are absent. These data belong to a study of immune heterogeneity within non-small cell lung tumors (dated by TCRdb to between 2017 and 2018). Notes on the research overall: Histology comprised a handful of squamous cell carcinomas, about nine non-squamous carcinomas and 1 tumor not otherwise specified. To examine intratumoral immune heterogeneity, the study used whole-exome sequencing, RNA-seq and TCR beta repertoire sequencing on multiple spatially distinct regions of each NSCLC tumor. TCR repertoire analysis included under 60 tumor loci from around 15 patients, whereas transcriptome data included only about 45 loci from roughly twelve patients. For mutant peptides 8 to 11 amino acids long, netMHCpan-3.0 predicted neoantigen binding to the HLA alleles of each patient.

The TCR beta CDR3 region was amplified with a multiplex PCR system whose first round of around 11 cycles used 32 V-gene forward primers and 13 J-gene reverse primers. The first PCR round used a QIAGEN Multiplex PCR Kit, and the primer sequences were filed in Chinese patent CN105087789A. Illumina universal primers were attached in a second round of PCR run with the Phusion High-Fidelity PCR Kit. The TCR libraries underwent paired-end sequencing with a read length of 151 bp on the Illumina HiSeq X Ten platform. Per the original workflow: Reads lacking multiplex PCR primers were removed with Cutadapt, read pairs were merged with PEAR, and CDR3 regions were called with MiXCR default settings. Repertoire diversity was assessed by Shannon entropy, and clonality was calculated as one minus the Shannon entropy divided by the ln of the count of productive unique sequences. Dominant or high-frequency T-cell clones were defined as clonotypes at frequencies of at least 0.5%. In-frame beta chains were kept once TCRdb had trimmed the public reads at Q25 with fastp and called clones with MiXCR. Each CDR3 protein appears once, grouped with its most common genes and DNA. These V and J calls derive from TCRdb rather than the authors' analysis. Across this sample there are tens of thousands of distinct CDR3 sequences, with about 29% seen only once. The ten largest clonotypes hold less than 4.5% of the sample.

The paper's findings and limits, for the study overall: A moderate positive correlation (R roughly 0.32), which was statistically significant, linked local T-cell repertoire clonality to local tumor mutational burden. Identical dominant CDR3B clonotypes recurred across loci within a patient, yet different tumor locations also harbored unique high-frequency clones. Individual patients mostly had different high-frequency TCR beta clonotypes.

The germline V end is reduced by 4 bases and the J end by 4 bases; junction bases left unmatched: 2. In the germline V gene, CDR1 corresponds to SGHNT and CDR2 to YENEEA. The CDR3 goes from the cysteine to the phenylalanine over 14 residues. Left in the record is the CDR3 DNA by itself, 42 bases read in frame from the first base. Genomic DNA was extracted from bulk tumor tissue and used as the TCR template, and approximately 600 ng gDNA was amplified per sample. During surgery, multiple biopsies were taken from each primary tumor and placed as far apart as possible within the tumor mass. The study cohort was described as untreated, and patients were newly diagnosed NSCLC cases undergoing curative surgery. Donors were about 16 newly diagnosed non-small cell lung cancer patients undergoing surgery with curative intent. Resected tumor masses were reviewed by two independent pathologists. Only DNA and RNA samples of high quality went on to sequencing.

The chain joins TRBV11-3 to TRBJ1-4, with TRBD1 matching 8 junction bases. Sequenced material: lung tumor tissue. This receptor was identified in a man aged 35 to 55 with non-small cell lung cancer. The CDR3 protein is CASSSDRGNEKLFF. The DNA is TGTGCCAGCAGCTCCGACAGGGGTAATGAAAAACTGTTTTTT.